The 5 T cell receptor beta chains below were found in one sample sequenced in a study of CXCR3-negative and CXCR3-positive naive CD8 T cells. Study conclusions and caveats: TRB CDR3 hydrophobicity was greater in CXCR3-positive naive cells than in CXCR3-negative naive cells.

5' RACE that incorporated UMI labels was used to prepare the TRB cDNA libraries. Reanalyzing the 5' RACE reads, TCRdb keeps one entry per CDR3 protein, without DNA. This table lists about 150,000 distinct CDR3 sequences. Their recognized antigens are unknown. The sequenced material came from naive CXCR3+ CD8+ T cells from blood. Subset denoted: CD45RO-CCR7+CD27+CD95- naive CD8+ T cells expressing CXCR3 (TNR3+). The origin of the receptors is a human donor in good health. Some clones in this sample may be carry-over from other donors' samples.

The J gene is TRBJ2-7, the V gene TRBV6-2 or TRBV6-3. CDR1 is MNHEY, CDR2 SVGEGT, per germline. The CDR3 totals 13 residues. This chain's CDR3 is CASTAFDSYEQYF.

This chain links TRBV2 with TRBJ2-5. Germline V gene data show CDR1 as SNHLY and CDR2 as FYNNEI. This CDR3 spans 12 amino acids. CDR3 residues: CASSDSTETQYF.

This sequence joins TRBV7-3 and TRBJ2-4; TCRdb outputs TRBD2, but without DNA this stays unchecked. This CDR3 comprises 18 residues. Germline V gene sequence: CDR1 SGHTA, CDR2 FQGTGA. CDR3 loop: CASSLGPLAGGAKNIQYF.

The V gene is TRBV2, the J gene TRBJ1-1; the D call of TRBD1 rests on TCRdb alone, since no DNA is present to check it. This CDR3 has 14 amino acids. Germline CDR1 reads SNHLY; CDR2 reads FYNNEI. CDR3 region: CASKVGPTGAEAFF. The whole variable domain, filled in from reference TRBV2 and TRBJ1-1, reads EPEVTQTPSHQVTQMGQEVILRCVPISNHLYFYWYRQILGQKVEFLVSFYNNEISEKSEIFDDQFSVERPDGSNFTLKIRSTKLEDSAMYFCASKVGPTGAEAFFGQGTRLTVV.

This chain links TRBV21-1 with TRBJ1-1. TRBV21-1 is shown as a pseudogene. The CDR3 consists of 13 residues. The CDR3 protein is CASVPKGGTEAFF.